These 28 T cell receptor beta chains came from one sample sequenced in a study of Tregs in tolerant kidney transplant recipients. Some clones are missing from TCRdb's copy, which holds only in-frame ones; the method was immunoSEQ multiplex PCR. This repertoire includes about 48,000 clones. The sample was CD4+ T cells from blood, taken before the transplant. These receptors all stem from a human donor who received a combined kidney and bone marrow transplant.

The CDR3 loop is CASSLDPSGGHNEQFF. The CDR3 bases that were read are TGCGCCAGCAGCTTGGACCCTAGCGGGGGGCACAATGAG. This sequence joins TRBV5-1 and TRBJ2-1; 11 bases map to TRBD2. The read stops 3 residues short of the end of the CDR3; the missing end is completed from the germline J gene. CDR3 length: 16 amino acids. V was pared by 0 bases and J by 5 bases, with 4 bases of the junction left unmatched. Germline V gene lookup returns CDR1 SGHRS and CDR2 YFSETQ.

Regarding this clone: The DNA ends 3 residues before the CDR3 does, and the rest of the CDR3 is filled in from the germline J gene. V and J are TRBV20-1 and TRBJ2-7; D remains unclear. CDR3 length: 12 residues. V lost 7 bases to trimming and J lost 1 base, with 11 bases between them. CDR1 and CDR2 (germline): DFQATT, SNEGSKA (reference sequence). CDR3 region: CSGLGSSYEQYF. The sequenced CDR3 bases are TGCAGTGGATTGGGCAGTTCCTACGAG.

With respect to this clone: The CDR3 extends 3 residues past the end of the read, so its final part is completed from the germline J gene. V is TRBV29-1 and J is TRBJ2-3; D is uncertain. V lost 2 bases and J lost 6, with 6 bases in between. Germline V CDR1 and CDR2: SQVTM, ANQGSEA. This CDR3 is built from 11 residues. Partial CDR3 DNA: TGCAGCGTTGAATTAGTCGATACG. Protein: CSVELVDT. The whole CDR3 sequence reads CSVELVDTQYF.

Details on this clone: The CDR3 goes on 3 residues after the read ends, and that part is filled in from the germline J gene. This chain links TRBV19 with TRBJ2-2; 7 bases are shared with TRBD2. Looked up from germline, CDR1 is LNHDA and CDR2 is SQIVND (reference sequence). J lost 6 bases, V lost 7 bases, and 8 bases had no gene match. The CDR3 length is 14 residues. Incomplete CDR3 DNA: TGTGCCAGTACTAGGCGGGAGCCCCCCGGGGAG. Translating it yields CASTRREPPGE. The whole CDR3 protein is CASTRREPPGELFF. Full variable domain (missing parts from reference TRBV19 and TRBJ2-2): DGGITQSPKYLFRKEGQNVTLSCEQNLNHDAMYWYRQDPGQGLRLIYYSQIVNDFQKGDIAEGYSVSREKKESFPLTVTSAQKNPTAFYLCASTRREPPGELFFGEGSRLTVL.

Points on this clone: The read ends 3 residues before the CDR3 terminus; that terminus is restored from the germline J gene. This chain links TRBV19 with TRBJ2-1, with D perhaps TRBD2 (6 bases). V gave up 4 bases and J gave up 5 bases, with 12 bases separating them. This CDR3 comprises 14 residues. Per the germline V gene, CDR1 is LNHDA and CDR2 is SQIVND (reference sequence). This CDR3 reads CASSRWGEDNEQFF. The DNA read from the CDR3 is TGTGCCAGTAGTAGATGGGGGGAAGACAATGAG.

Worth noting for this clone: The read ends 3 residues early relative to the CDR3; the germline J gene fills the gap. The rearrangement joins TRBV7-6 to TRBJ1-1; D is possibly TRBD1 (6 bases). The germline V gene has CDR1 SGHVS and CDR2 FNYEAQ. The CDR3 runs 13 residues. Trimming removed 2 bases at V and 6 bases at J, with 10 bases between. The sequenced CDR3 bases are TGTGCCAGCAGCTTAAGGGCAGGGGCTGAA. Its translation: CASSLRAGAE. The full CDR3 protein is CASSLRAGAEAFF.

As regards this clone: The sequence runs out 3 residues before the end of the CDR3; the remainder is reconstructed from the germline J gene. The rearrangement uses TRBV7-9 and TRBJ2-1; the D is unclear. V dropped 5 bases and J dropped 9 bases, with 17 bases sitting between them. CDR3 size: 14 residues. From germline, CDR1 is SEHNR and CDR2 FQNEAQ (reference sequence). The CDR3 spells CASSPTRLVGEQFF. The sequenced part of the CDR3 DNA is TGTGCCAGCAGCCCCACAAGACTTGTAGGTGAG. Variable domain in full (rest from reference TRBV7-9 and TRBJ2-1): DTGVSQNPRHKITKRGQNVTFRCDPISEHNRLYWYRQTLGQGPEFLTYFQNEAQLEKSRLLSDRFSAERPKGSFSTLEIQRTEQGDSAMYLCASSPTRLVGEQFFGPGTRLTVL.

Remarks on this clone: Read data end 3 residues before the CDR3 end; the end is taken from the germline J gene. The chain links TRBV7-9 to TRBJ2-1; D is possibly TRBD2 (6 bases). The CDR3 runs to 14 residues. The V and J ends lost 4 bases and 8 bases respectively, with 15 bases between them. Germline CDR1 SEHNR, CDR2 FQNEAQ (reference sequence). CDR3 DNA (partial): TGTGCCAGCAGCTACGAGGGTCGGGGGTATGAG. Translated: CASSYEGRGYE. The CDR3 reads in full as CASSYEGRGYEQFF.

Note on this clone: The read ends 3 residues early relative to the CDR3; the germline J gene fills the gap. This chain connects TRBV19 to TRBJ1-5; D remains unclear. CDR1 LNHDA and CDR2 SQIVND come from the germline V gene (reference sequence). V shed 3 bases and J shed 5 bases, with 5 bases lying between them. CDR3 length equals 12 residues. Incomplete CDR3 DNA: TGTGCCAGTAGTATGAGCGATCAGCCC. As protein: CASSMSDQP. Given in full, the CDR3 is CASSMSDQPQHF.

In the case of this clone: The CDR3 extends 3 residues past the end of the read, so its final part is completed from the germline J gene. The genes are TRBV7-2 and TRBJ1-2, with 9 bases aligning to TRBD1. Germline V gene data show CDR1 as SGHTA and CDR2 as FQGNSA. This CDR3 has 13 residues. The DNA read from the CDR3 is TGTGCCAGCAGCTTTTGGACAGGGGTCGGC. This codes for CASSFWTGVG. The whole CDR3 protein is CASSFWTGVGYTF.

Worth noting for this clone: The read stops 3 residues short of the end of the CDR3; the missing end is completed from the germline J gene. The chain links TRBV7-8 to TRBJ1-1; 9 bases map to TRBD1. The CDR3 runs to 13 residues. The germline V gene has CDR1 SGHVS and CDR2 FQNEAQ. The part of the CDR3 DNA that was read is TGTGCCAGCAGCGCATACAGGGGGCGGTTA. Its translation is CASSAYRGRL. The entire CDR3 protein is CASSAYRGRLAFF.

A note on this clone: The DNA ends 3 residues before the CDR3 does, and the rest of the CDR3 is filled in from the germline J gene. The J gene is TRBJ1-6, the V gene TRBV2; D is uncertain. Trimming left V 8 bases short and J 7 bases short, with 18 bases between. The CDR3 runs 15 residues. Germline CDR1 and CDR2: SNHLY and FYNNEI. Incomplete CDR3 DNA: TGTGCCAGCGGGGAGCGGGTGCGTATCAATTCACCC. Protein sequence: CASGERVRINSP. The whole CDR3 protein is CASGERVRINSPLHF.

On this clone itself: Coverage ceases 3 residues before the CDR3 finishes, and the germline J gene fills in the end. This chain uses TRBV11-2 with TRBJ2-3, with 10 nucleotides matching TRBD1. The CDR3 contains 15 residues. Germline V lookup: CDR1 SGHAT, CDR2 FQNNGV. With V trimmed by 5 bases and J by 5 bases, 7 bases remained unmatched. CDR3 DNA (partial): TGTGCCAGCAGCAGAGACAGGGGGCCCGTAGATACG. Translated, it gives CASSRDRGPVDT. The whole CDR3 protein is CASSRDRGPVDTQYF.

A word on this clone: The CDR3 end falls 3 residues outside the read, so it is completed with the germline J gene. The chain joins TRBV30 to TRBJ2-7; D might be TRBD2 (6 bases). The CDR3 extends over 14 amino acids. Germline V gives CDR1 GTSNPN, CDR2 SVGIG (reference sequence). Trimming stripped 5 bases from V and 5 bases from J, with 19 bases between. CDR3 DNA (partial): TGTGCCTGGGGCCCCGGGGGAGCTAGGCACGAG. This sequence encodes CAWGPGGARHE. In full, the CDR3 reads CAWGPGGARHEQYF.

Regarding this clone: The read ends 3 residues shy of where the CDR3 ends; the end is completed using the germline J gene. This chain connects TRBV18 to TRBJ2-5; D not resolved. CDR1 KGHSH and CDR2 LQKENI come from the germline V gene. V was trimmed by 5 bases and J by 5 bases, leaving 12 bases between them. The CDR3 runs 13 residues. CDR3 DNA, as far as it was read: TGTGCCAGCTCAGAGACCCGGGTCGAGACC. As protein: CASSETRVET. The whole CDR3 sequence reads CASSETRVETQYF. Drawing the rest from reference TRBV18 and TRBJ2-5, the complete variable domain is NAGVMQNPRHLVRRRGQEARLRCSPMKGHSHVYWYRQLPEEGLKFMVYLQKENIIDESGMPKERFSAEFPKEGPSILRIQQVVRGDSAAYFCASSETRVETQYFGPGTRLLVL.

Of note for this clone: The read gets to within 3 residues of the CDR3 end, and the germline J gene fills in the rest. The J gene is TRBJ2-1, the V gene TRBV19, with 10 nucleotides matching TRBD1. Germline trimming cut 5 bases from V and 9 bases from J; bases unmatched to any gene: 7. Germline values: CDR1 LNHDA, CDR2 SQIVND (reference sequence). CDR3 length equals 14 residues. Incomplete CDR3 DNA: TGTGCCAGTAGTTCCCCGGGACAGGGGATTGAG. Translation: CASSSPGQGIE. The CDR3 reads in full as CASSSPGQGIEQFF.

The CDR3 loop reads CASSGELGQENTEAFF. The DNA read from the CDR3 is TGTGCCAGCAGTGGGGAACTAGGGCAGGAGAACACTGAA. This chain connects TRBV2 to TRBJ1-1, with D unresolved. The read stops 3 residues short of the end of the CDR3; the missing end is completed from the germline J gene. V was trimmed by 4 bases and J by 1 base, leaving 16 bases between them. This CDR3 is built from 16 residues. The germline CDR1 and CDR2 sequences are SNHLY and FYNNEI.

Details on this clone: From the germline J gene comes the end of the CDR3, since the read stops 3 residues before it. The chain couples TRBV29-1 to TRBJ2-2, with D perhaps matching TRBD2 (5 bases). The CDR3 is made up of 15 amino acids. V was shortened by 7 bases and J by 6 bases, with 21 bases between the two germline ends. Germline V gene sequence: CDR1 SQVTM, CDR2 ANQGSEA. CDR3 bases read: TGCAGCGCCACACCATTCACGGGGTCTCCCGGGGAG. Its translation: CSATPFTGSPGE. The full-length CDR3 reads as CSATPFTGSPGELFF.

As to this clone: The CDR3 is cut off 3 residues early in the read; its end comes from the germline J gene. The gene calls are TRBV7-9 and TRBJ2-7, with 7 bases that match TRBD2. Unmatched junction bases numbered 2, after V lost 3 bases and J lost 0 bases. CDR1 is SEHNR, CDR2 FQNEAQ, per germline (reference sequence). The length of the CDR3 is 14 residues. The DNA read from the CDR3 is TGTGCCAGCAGCTTCGGGACTACCTCCTACGAG. It specifies CASSFGTTSYE. In full, the CDR3 is CASSFGTTSYEQYF.

CDR3 DNA (partial): TGCAGTGCTAGAGGGACTAGCGGGGTAGGCGGGGAG. This gives the protein CSARGTSGVGGE. The CDR3 in its entirety is CSARGTSGVGGELFF. The rearrangement joins TRBV20-1 to TRBJ2-2; 12 bases fit TRBD2. From the germline J gene comes the end of the CDR3, since the read stops 3 residues before it. In germline, CDR1 is DFQATT, CDR2 SNEGSKA (reference sequence). The CDR3 length is 15 residues. Trimming took 1 base from V and 7 from J; bases not matched to a gene: 4.

In the case of this clone: The read gets to within 3 residues of the CDR3 end, and the germline J gene fills in the rest. The chain uses TRBV10-3 and TRBJ2-3, with 10 positions matching TRBD2. The ends lost 8 bases at V and 2 bases at J; junction bases unmatched: 16. CDR3 length equals 18 residues. Germline CDR1 and CDR2: ENHRY and SYGVKD. CDR3 DNA, as far as it was read: TGTGCCATCGTCTCAGCCTTAGGGCTAGCGGGGGACACAGATACG. Residues: CAIVSALGLAGDTDT. The CDR3 as a whole reads CAIVSALGLAGDTDTQYF.

For this clone: The read ends 3 residues shy of where the CDR3 ends; the end is completed using the germline J gene. This rearrangement joins TRBV5-1 to TRBJ1-2; D gene uncertain. Germline CDR1 and CDR2: SGHRS and YFSETQ. The CDR3 consists of 13 residues. Trimming cost V 2 bases and J 4 bases, with 9 bases left between them. The CDR3 DNA, read in part, is TGCGCCAGCAGCTTCGGGGAGGGCTATGGC. It encodes CASSFGEGYG. In full, the CDR3 reads CASSFGEGYGYTF.

Comments on this clone: The read falls 3 residues short of the CDR3 end, and the missing part is taken from the germline J gene. The chain couples TRBV7-2 to TRBJ1-1, with a possible D match to TRBD1 (6 bases). Germline V gene data show CDR1 as SGHTA and CDR2 as FQGNSA. The CDR3 spans 15 residues. Trimming stripped 0 bases from V and 5 bases from J, with 13 bases between. The CDR3 DNA, read in part, is TGTGCCAGCAGCTTAGCGTCAGGGGCTGGGACTGAA. This translates into CASSLASGAGTE. The full-length CDR3 reads as CASSLASGAGTEAFF.

With respect to this clone: The CDR3 extends 3 residues past the end of the read, so its final part is completed from the germline J gene. The rearrangement uses TRBV5-1 and TRBJ1-1; 11 positions match TRBD1. J lost 4 bases, V lost 3 bases, and 8 bases had no gene match. The CDR3 sequence is 16 residues long. Germline V CDR1 and CDR2: SGHRS, YFSETQ. The CDR3 sequence: CASSSGRTGGPTEAFF. CDR3 DNA (partial): TGCGCCAGCAGCTCTGGACGGACAGGGGGCCCCACTGAA.

About this clone itself: The CDR3 is cut off 3 residues early in the read; its end comes from the germline J gene. The chain employs TRBV6-2 or TRBV6-3 and TRBJ1-6; 7 bases line up with TRBD1. V was pared by 6 bases and J by 10 bases, with 6 bases of the junction left unmatched. The CDR3 is 13 amino acids. Per germline, CDR1 MNHEY and CDR2 SVGEGT. The part of the CDR3 DNA that was read is TGTGCCAGCAGCGTTCGGGACAGCTCACCC. It specifies CASSVRDSSP. The CDR3 reads in full as CASSVRDSSPLHF.

With respect to this clone: The read ends 3 residues early relative to the CDR3; the germline J gene fills the gap. The rearrangement uses TRBV20-1 and TRBJ1-6; maybe TRBD1 (6 bases). This CDR3 contains 15 residues. CDR1 is DFQATT, CDR2 SNEGSKA, per germline (reference sequence). The V end was cut by 3 bases, the J end by 6 bases, with 15 bases between. The sequenced part of the CDR3 DNA is TGCAGTGCTAGCTGGCAGGGGACCCGTAATTCACCC. It is translated as CSASWQGTRNSP. The whole CDR3 protein reads CSASWQGTRNSPLHF.

Of note for this clone: The read ends 3 residues early relative to the CDR3; the germline J gene fills the gap. The chain recombines TRBV10-2 with TRBJ2-3, with 8 bases aligning to TRBD2. The CDR3 has 15 amino acids. The V and J ends lost 3 bases and 2 bases, in that order; junction bases with no gene match: 4. The germline gives CDR1 WSHSY, CDR2 SAAADI. The chain's CDR3 is CASSDVSGDTDTQYF. CDR3 bases read: TGCGCCAGCAGTGACGTTAGCGGGGACACAGATACG.

The CDR3 DNA, read in part, is TGTGCCAGCAGCCAGCCGACAGGGGCGCCAGGGACC. This translates into CASSQPTGAPGT. In full, the CDR3 reads CASSQPTGAPGTQYF. V and J are TRBV7-9 and TRBJ2-5, with 8 bases aligning to TRBD1. With the read ending 3 residues before the CDR3 end, the germline J gene is used to fill in that end. Germline V gives CDR1 SEHNR, CDR2 FQNEAQ (reference sequence). The CDR3 extends over 15 amino acids. V trimming: 5 bases; J trimming: 7 bases; junction bases outside the gene matches: 12.